Listed below are T cell receptor beta chains from one sample, sequenced in a study of shared clonotypes between healthy human individuals. TCRdb's copy holds only in-frame clones and misses some; the assay was immunoSEQ multiplex PCR. The sample includes about 2.2 million clones, over 85% of them seen just once. Sequenced: naive CD8+ T cells from PBMCs. These receptors were taken from a man between 18 and 29 years old in good health. Some clones in this sample may be carry-over from other donors' samples. The CDR3 runs from the conserved cysteine through the conserved F or W. A D gene is named only where the DNA matches it firmly. Size is omitted from some rows. Given values are once, few, many or a class for expanded clones.

d_call	j_call	v_call	cdr3_length	clone_size	cdr3_aa	cdr3_nt
-	TRBJ1-5	TRBV6-1	16	-	CASSEVYSLRDQPQHF	TGTGCCAGCAGTGAGGTATACTCCCTAAGGGATCAGCCCCAGCATTTT
-	TRBJ2-7	TRBV12-2	12	-	CASRLALHEQYF	TGTGCAAGTCGCTTAGCCCTTCACGAGCAGTACTTC
-	TRBJ1-3	TRBV4-1	18	-	CASSQDRRTGGVKNTIYF	TGCGCCAGCAGCCAAGATCGAAGGACGGGTGGAGTTAAAAACACCATATATTTT
-	TRBJ2-5	TRBV7-9	15	-	CASSFPRGYQETQYF	TGTGCCAGCAGCTTCCCAAGGGGGTACCAAGAGACCCAGTACTTC
-	TRBJ2-1	TRBV5-1	12	-	CASSLTSNEQFF	TGCGCCAGCAGCTTAACCAGCAACGAGCAGTTCTTC
-	TRBJ1-4	TRBV19	12	-	CASSTGIEKLFF	TGTGCCAGTAGTACAGGGATCGAAAAACTGTTTTTT
TRBD1	TRBJ1-1	TRBV27	14	few	CASSLPGGHTEAFF	TGTGCCAGCAGTTTACCAGGGGGCCACACTGAAGCTTTCTTT
-	TRBJ2-7	TRBV11-2	13	-	CASSVGTRYEQYF	TGTGCCAGCAGCGTTGGGACTCGCTACGAGCAGTACTTC
-	TRBJ2-3	TRBV7-9	14	-	CASSPPDFTDTQYF	TGTGCCAGCAGCCCCCCAGACTTCACAGATACGCAGTATTTT
TRBD2	TRBJ2-7	TRBV27	16	-	CASSLSVSGSSYEQYF	TGTGCCAGCAGTTTAAGTGTGAGCGGGAGCTCCTACGAGCAGTACTTC
TRBD2	TRBJ2-1	TRBV11-2	16	-	CASSWTSGYSYNEQFF	TGTGCCAGCAGCTGGACTAGCGGTTACTCCTACAATGAGCAGTTCTTC
TRBD1	TRBJ1-2	TRBV5-6	14	-	CASSPGQGLYGYTF	TGTGCCAGCAGCCCCGGACAGGGTTTATATGGCTACACCTTC
TRBD2	TRBJ2-1	TRBV2	14	-	CASLGREAYNEQFF	TGTGCCAGCCTTGGGCGGGAGGCGTACAATGAGCAGTTCTTC
-	TRBJ1-5	TRBV21-1	16	-	CASTIGGSISNQPQHF	TGTGCCAGCACCATAGGGGGGTCTATTAGCAATCAGCCCCAGCATTTT
-	TRBJ1-2	TRBV21-1	12	few	CASRSGVYGYTF	TGTGCCAGCAGGTCCGGGGTATATGGCTACACCTTC
-	TRBJ2-4	TRBV28	13	-	CASTPLIGSIQYF	TGTGCCAGCACTCCGTTGATCGGTAGCATTCAGTACTTC
TRBD1	TRBJ2-7	TRBV29-1	13	-	CSVYGQGVYEQYF	TGCAGCGTTTACGGGCAGGGGGTCTACGAGCAGTACTTC
TRBD2	TRBJ2-2	TRBV10-3	14	-	CAITEGLDTGELFF	TGTGCCATCACCGAGGGACTAGACACCGGGGAGCTGTTTTTT
TRBD1	TRBJ1-1	TRBV30	18	-	CAWSVGLDRGLMNTEAFF	TGTGCCTGGAGTGTAGGGCTGGACAGGGGCTTAATGAACACTGAAGCTTTCTTT
-	TRBJ2-7	TRBV28	19	-	CASSSPGDIERNSPYEQYF	TGTGCCAGCAGTTCCCCAGGGGATATAGAGCGGAATTCCCCCTACGAGCAGTACTTC
TRBD2	TRBJ2-5	TRBV7-9	16	-	CASSPRRGELQETQYF	TGTGCCAGCAGCCCCCGACGGGGGGAACTCCAAGAGACCCAGTACTTC
-	TRBJ1-2	TRBV10-3	12	-	CAISGGLDGYTF	TGTGCCATCAGTGGAGGGTTGGATGGCTACACCTTC
TRBD2	TRBJ2-5	TRBV4-3	17	-	CASSQVLIAGPLETQYF	TGCGCCAGCAGCCAAGTATTGATAGCGGGCCCCCTCGAGACCCAGTACTTC
-	TRBJ2-1	TRBV7-9	12	-	CASSFRPNEQFF	TGTGCCAGCAGCTTTAGACCCAATGAGCAGTTCTTC
TRBD1	TRBJ2-7	TRBV29-1	13	-	CSVIGQGSYEQYF	TGCAGCGTCATAGGACAGGGAAGCTACGAGCAGTACTTC
-	TRBJ2-1	TRBV27	15	-	CASSPALGIGNEQFF	TGTGCCAGCAGTCCCGCCCTCGGGATTGGGAATGAGCAGTTCTTC